The 30 T cell receptor beta chains given below trace back to one sample, sequenced in a study of cytomegalovirus exposure and HLA in healthy donors. The PCR was carried out with 60 Vbeta primers and 13 Jbeta primers. Method: immunoSEQ multiplex PCR; TCRdb's copy keeps in-frame clones and lacks some. In the table there are 75,000 to 80,000 clones, about 78% of which are singletons. The sequenced material came from PBMCs. Source of these receptors: a middle-aged man in good health and CMV-seronegative.

The CDR3 spells CASGEATEAFF. The CDR3 region has the DNA TGTGCCAGCGGCGAGGCCACTGAAGCTTTCTTT. V is TRBV14 and J is TRBJ1-1; the D is unclear. Germline V CDR1 and CDR2: SGHDN, FVKESK. Deletions cut 8 bases from V and 4 bases from J, with 8 bases between. The CDR3 extends over 11 amino acids.

The chain uses TRBV11-1 and TRBJ1-1; no clear D gene. The CDR3 covers 16 residues. Trimming pared 3 bases from V and 3 bases from J, leaving 17 bases between. The germline V gene has CDR1 SGHAT and CDR2 FQDESV (reference sequence). The CDR3 DNA is TGTGCCAGCAGCTTCTTATCATCGCGTTCTGACACTGAAGCTTTCTTT. Translated: CASSFLSSRSDTEAFF.

The J gene is TRBJ2-4, the V gene TRBV6-5; no definite D call. The CDR3 consists of 12 residues. Per the germline V gene, CDR1 is MNHEY and CDR2 is SVGAGI. V was cut by 4 bases and J by 7 bases, with 8 bases left in between. The CDR3 sequence is CASSSSPNIQYF. In DNA form, the CDR3 reads TGTGCCAGCAGTTCGTCCCCCAACATTCAGTACTTC.

The V gene is TRBV19, the J gene TRBJ2-3; D possibly corresponds to TRBD1 (6 bases). Germline values: CDR1 LNHDA, CDR2 SQIVND (reference sequence). V dropped 6 bases and J dropped 5 bases, with 12 bases sitting between them. The CDR3 has 13 residues. CDR3 sequence reads: CASSSLQGDTQYF. The CDR3 coding sequence is TGTGCCAGTAGCTCTTTACAGGGAGATACGCAGTATTTT. Full variable domain (outside the CDR3, taken from reference TRBV19 and TRBJ2-3): DGGITQSPKYLFRKEGQNVTLSCEQNLNHDAMYWYRQDPGQGLRLIYYSQIVNDFQKGDIAEGYSVSREKKESFPLTVTSAQKNPTAFYLCASSSLQGDTQYFGPGTRLTVL.

In the case of this clone: One end of the junction fails to match germline, which may point to a read error. This chain joins TRBV7-9 and TRBJ2-1; a weak D match, TRBD2 (5 bases). The CDR3 is made up of 16 amino acids. Per germline, CDR1 SEHNR and CDR2 FQNEAQ (reference sequence). The CDR3 sequence is CSSSPWSGGIHNEQFF. CDR3 in DNA: TGTTCCAGCAGCCCTTGGTCCGGAGGTATCCACAATGAGCAGTTCTTC.

The rearrangement links TRBV5-6 to TRBJ2-3, with 9 bases that match TRBD2. The CDR3 has 17 residues. J gave up 2 bases and V 2 bases, and 9 bases lay outside the gene matches. CDR1 SGHDT and CDR2 YYEEEE come from the germline V gene. The CDR3 spells CASSFRPSGITTDTQYF. In DNA form, the CDR3 reads TGTGCCAGCAGCTTTAGGCCTAGCGGGATCACCACAGATACGCAGTATTTT.

V is TRBV18 and J is TRBJ2-5; 7 positions agree with TRBD2. The V and J ends lost 6 bases and 2 bases, in that order; junction bases with no gene match: 6. CDR1 and CDR2 from the germline V gene are KGHSH and LQKENI. The CDR3 runs 14 residues. CDR3 protein: CASSQPGLQETQYF. Written as DNA, the CDR3 is TGTGCCAGCTCCCAACCGGGACTACAAGAGACCCAGTACTTC.

This chain links TRBV2 with TRBJ1-1; D is perhaps TRBD1 (5 bases). The CDR3 runs 14 residues. The germline V and J ends were trimmed by 1 base and 6 bases, with 12 bases remaining between them. The germline V gene has CDR1 SNHLY and CDR2 FYNNEI. CDR3 protein: CASSEEGRDPEAFF. The CDR3 DNA reads as TGTGCCAGCAGTGAAGAGGGGAGGGACCCTGAAGCTTTCTTT.

By sample fraction, this clone is medium-sized (0.01 to 0.1%). This chain links TRBV11-2 with TRBJ1-2, with a possible D match to TRBD1 (5 bases). V lost 5 bases and J 2 bases, leaving 9 bases between the germline ends. Germline-derived CDR1 and CDR2 are SGHAT and FQNNGV. The CDR3 has 13 residues. CDR3 nucleotides: TGTGCCAGCAGCCCAGACAGAAACTATGGCTACACCTTC. It translates to CASSPDRNYGYTF.

This chain links TRBV7-6 with TRBJ1-2, with TRBD1 matching 9 bases. This CDR3 is built from 14 residues. Losses at the gene ends were 6 bases for V and 6 bases for J; bases not matched to a gene: 8. Per germline, CDR1 SGHVS and CDR2 FNYEAQ. This CDR3 is CASRIGQGIDGYTF. In DNA form, the CDR3 reads TGTGCCAGCAGGATAGGACAGGGGATTGATGGCTACACCTTC.

J is TRBJ1-5 and V is TRBV18, with unresolved D. V was shortened by 0 bases and J by 7 bases, with 13 bases between the two germline ends. Germline V CDR1 and CDR2: KGHSH, LQKENI. The CDR3 is made up of 15 amino acids. CDR3 sequence reads: CASSPPGIQGQPQHF. The CDR3 DNA reads TGTGCCAGCTCACCACCCGGGATTCAAGGACAGCCCCAGCATTTT.

V usage is TRBV19 and J usage is TRBJ1-1; 8 bases line up with TRBD1. Germline lookup yields CDR1 LNHDA and CDR2 SQIVND (reference sequence). The CDR3 is 13 amino acids. V lost 2 bases to trimming and J lost 7 bases; unmatched junction nucleotides: 3. CDR3 DNA: TGTGCCAGTAGTATACAGGGGGCGAATGAAGCTTTCTTT. It codes for CASSIQGANEAFF.

About this clone itself: At one end the junction does not follow the germline gene, possibly because of a read error. CDR3 coding DNA: TGTGCCAGCAGCCCCGGACTAGCGGGAGTAACAGATGCGCAGTATTTT. Encoded protein: CASSPGLAGVTDAQYF. The chain recombines TRBV7-8 with TRBJ2-3; 13 positions agree with TRBD2. This CDR3 spans 16 amino acids. The germline CDR1 and CDR2 sequences are SGHVS and FQNEAQ.

The chain has TRBV4-1 and TRBJ2-7, with TRBD2 matching over 10 bases. The J segment lost 0 bases and the V segment lost 3 bases, leaving 5 bases of the junction unmatched. This CDR3 region has 16 residues. Germline loops: CDR1 MGHRA, CDR2 YSYEKL. The CDR3 DNA is TGCGCCAGCAGCCACCAGGGACTAGCGTTCTCCTACGAGCAGTACTTC. Translated, it gives CASSHQGLAFSYEQYF.

This clone was recorded once. V gene TRBV7-3 combines with J gene TRBJ2-3; 13 bases are a match to TRBD2. This CDR3 spans 15 amino acids. V lost 4 bases to trimming and J lost 6 bases; unmatched junction nucleotides: 4. CDR1 and CDR2 from the germline V gene are SGHTA and FQGTGA. CDR3 nucleotide sequence: TGTGCCAGCAGCTCCCAGACTAGCGGGAGGGATACGCAGTATTTT. Encoded protein: CASSSQTSGRDTQYF.

V usage is TRBV25-1 and J usage is TRBJ1-3, with D tentatively TRBD1 (6 bases). With 5 bases removed from V and 1 base from J, the gap between germline ends came to 9 bases. This CDR3 has 14 amino acids. Germline CDR1 MGHDK, CDR2 SYGVNS. CDR3 region: CASSFGQSGNTIYF. The CDR3 nucleotides are TGTGCCAGCAGTTTCGGACAGTCTGGAAACACCATATATTTT.

The chain joins TRBV19 to TRBJ2-1, with TRBD2 matching 12 bases. CDR3 size: 19 residues. Germline assignment: CDR1 LNHDA and CDR2 SQIVND (reference sequence). The V segment lost 0 bases and the J segment 7 bases; nucleotides outside the gene matches: 13. Written as DNA, the CDR3 is TGTGCCAGTAGTATAGATCCAGTTCTAGCGGGAGGGCCGAGGAATGAGCAGTTCTTC. Protein: CASSIDPVLAGGPRNEQFF.

The rearrangement joins TRBV7-9 to TRBJ2-5; 7 nucleotides align to TRBD1. This CDR3 is built from 14 residues. V was pared by 5 bases and J by 3 bases, with 6 bases of the junction left unmatched. Germline loops: CDR1 SEHNR, CDR2 FQNEAQ (reference sequence). The CDR3 DNA sequence: TGTGCCAGCAGCACCTTAGGGACAGAAGAGACCCAGTACTTC. This encodes CASSTLGTEETQYF.

The genes are TRBV10-3 and TRBJ1-1; 8 positions match TRBD1. The CDR3 totals 14 residues. CDR1 ENHRY and CDR2 SYGVKD come from the germline V gene. Losses at the gene ends were 3 bases for V and 5 bases for J; bases not matched to a gene: 5. Here the CDR3 DNA reads TGTGCCATCAGTGACCGACAGGGGAATACTGAAGCTTTCTTT. Amino acids: CAISDRQGNTEAFF.

This clone was counted between two and nine times. This sequence joins TRBV7-2 and TRBJ2-1; D is uncertain. Germline V gives CDR1 SGHTA, CDR2 FQGNSA. V dropped 2 bases and J dropped 5 bases, with 4 bases sitting between them. The CDR3 sequence is 12 residues long. CDR3 protein: CASSLFNNEQFF. The CDR3 coding sequence is TGTGCCAGCAGCTTATTCAACAATGAGCAGTTCTTC.

DNA of the CDR3: TGCGCCAGCACCCTTGGCGGAGGGACGAACACTGAAGCTTTCTTT. It translates to CASTLGGGTNTEAFF. The chain recombines TRBV5-1 with TRBJ1-1, with D maybe TRBD1 (5 bases). Trimming removed 6 bases at V and 1 base at J, with 16 bases between. The V gene's germline CDR1 is SGHRS and CDR2 YFSETQ. The CDR3 covers 15 residues.

The chain carries TRBV6-6 and TRBJ1-3, with 9 bases lining up with TRBD1. The CDR3 is 14 amino acids. Germline CDR1 reads MNHNY; CDR2 reads SVGAGI (reference sequence). V gave up 0 bases and J gave up 6 bases; unmatched junction bases: 0. The CDR3 nucleotides are TGTGCCAGCAGTTACTCACAGGGGGCAAACACCATATATTTT. It translates to CASSYSQGANTIYF.

This rearrangement joins TRBV5-4 to TRBJ1-2; D perhaps matches TRBD1 (6 bases). CDR3 size: 13 residues. V was clipped by 4 bases and J by 6 bases, with 13 bases between them. The germline V gene has CDR1 SGHNT and CDR2 YYREEE (reference sequence). CDR3 DNA sequence: TGTGCCAGCAGCACACAGGGAGTACATGGCTACACCTTC. It yields the protein CASSTQGVHGYTF.

This clone was found a few times. The CDR3 DNA sequence: TGTGCCAGCAGCCAAGTAGGGCTAGCTCGCCACGAGCAGTACTTC. Translation gives CASSQVGLARHEQYF. This sequence joins TRBV14 and TRBJ2-7; D is perhaps TRBD2 (5 bases). The CDR3 runs to 15 residues. Germline CDR1 reads SGHDN; CDR2 reads FVKESK. Trimming removed 1 base from V and 5 bases from J, with 15 bases in between.

The chain has TRBV5-1 and TRBJ2-1; 8 nucleotides agree with TRBD2. CDR1 and CDR2 (germline): SGHRS, YFSETQ. There are 13 residues in the CDR3. The J segment lost 7 bases and the V segment lost 5 bases, leaving 5 bases of the junction unmatched. Written as DNA, the CDR3 is TGCGCCAGCAGACTTAGCGGGACTAATGAGCAGTTCTTC. This translates into CASRLSGTNEQFF.

V and J are TRBV28 and TRBJ1-6; the D gene is possibly TRBD1 (6 bases). V lost 8 bases, J lost 8 bases, and 22 bases lay in between. CDR3 size: 16 residues. The germline V gene has CDR1 MDHEN and CDR2 SYDVKM. The CDR3 spells CASGSLQGQGDSPLHF. In DNA, the CDR3 is TGTGCCAGCGGGAGTCTCCAGGGGCAGGGAGATTCACCCCTCCACTTT. The variable domain in full, with the rest retrieved from reference TRBV28 and TRBJ1-6, is DVKVTQSSRYLVKRTGEKVFLECVQDMDHENMFWYRQDPGLGLRLIYFSYDVKMKEKGDIPEGYSVSREKKERFSLILESASTNQTSMYLCASGSLQGQGDSPLHFGNGTRLTVT.

This chain connects TRBV6-1 to TRBJ1-2; TRBD1 agrees at 8 bases. J gave up 7 bases and V 1 base, and 5 bases lay outside the gene matches. This CDR3 has 14 residues. The germline V gene encodes CDR1 MNHNS and CDR2 SASEGT. CDR3 protein: CASSEVQGAGGYTF. CDR3 DNA sequence: TGTGCCAGCAGTGAAGTCCAGGGGGCTGGTGGCTACACCTTC.

This clone was seen only a few times. V is TRBV28 and J is TRBJ2-1; TRBD2 matches 8 bases. Per the germline V gene, CDR1 is MDHEN and CDR2 is SYDVKM. The CDR3 extends over 14 amino acids. The V and J ends lost 7 bases and 3 bases, in that order; junction bases with no gene match: 5. The CDR3 loop is CASIREGVYNEQFF. The CDR3 DNA sequence: TGTGCCAGCATTCGGGAGGGGGTCTACAATGAGCAGTTCTTC. Using reference TRBV28 and TRBJ2-1 for the parts outside the CDR3, the full variable domain is DVKVTQSSRYLVKRTGEKVFLECVQDMDHENMFWYRQDPGLGLRLIYFSYDVKMKEKGDIPEGYSVSREKKERFSLILESASTNQTSMYLCASIREGVYNEQFFGPGTRLTVL.

The CDR3: CASSLGRQAHQETQYF. Here the CDR3 DNA reads TGTGCCAGCAGCTTAGGTAGACAGGCCCACCAAGAGACCCAGTACTTC. The genes are TRBV5-8 and TRBJ2-5; D is possibly TRBD1 (6 bases). The V end lost 2 bases, the J end lost 0 bases, and 14 bases lay between the germline ends. Germline values: CDR1 SGHTS, CDR2 YDEGEE. CDR3 length equals 16 residues.

The V call is TRBV11-2, the J call TRBJ2-7; D is perhaps TRBD2 (6 bases). Looked up from germline, CDR1 is SGHAT and CDR2 is FQNNGV. The CDR3 is 16 residues long. V lost 3 bases, J lost 6 bases, and 21 bases lay in between. The CDR3 sequence is CASSFDAGLRLSEQYF. The CDR3, as DNA: TGTGCCAGCAGCTTCGATGCGGGACTTCGTCTTTCCGAGCAGTACTTC.